This TCR beta chain was captured in a study of control samples from healthy donors and cancer patients. This clone came up a few times. The germline V gene has CDR1 LNHDA and CDR2 SQIVND (reference sequence). The CDR3 totals 13 residues. V was pared by 4 bases and J by 1 base, with 5 bases between. Measured with immunoSEQ multiplex PCR; TCRdb has only the in-frame clones, and not every one. The sample holds about 120,000 clones, roughly 88% seen once. The chain links TRBV19 to TRBJ1-5, with D uncertain. The TCR originated in a woman aged 55-70 years with lung cancer. The sample taken for sequencing was PBMCs. In DNA, the CDR3 is TGTGCCAGTAGTAAAGACAGCAATCAGCCCCAGCATTTT. As protein: CASSKDSNQPQHF.